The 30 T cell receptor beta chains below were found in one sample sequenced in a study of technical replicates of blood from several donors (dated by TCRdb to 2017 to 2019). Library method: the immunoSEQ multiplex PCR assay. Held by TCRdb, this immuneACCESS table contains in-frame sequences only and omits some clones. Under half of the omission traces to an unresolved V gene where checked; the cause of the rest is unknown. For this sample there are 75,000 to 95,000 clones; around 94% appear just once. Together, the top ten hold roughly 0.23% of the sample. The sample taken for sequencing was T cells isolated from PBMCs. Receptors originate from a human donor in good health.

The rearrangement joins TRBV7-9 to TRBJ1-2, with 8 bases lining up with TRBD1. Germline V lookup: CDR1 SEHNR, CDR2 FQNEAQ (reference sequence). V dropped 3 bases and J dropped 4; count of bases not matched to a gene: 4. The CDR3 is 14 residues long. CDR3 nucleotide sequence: TGTGCCAGCAGCTTTGGGACAGGCGGCTATGGCTACACCTTC. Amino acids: CASSFGTGGYGYTF.

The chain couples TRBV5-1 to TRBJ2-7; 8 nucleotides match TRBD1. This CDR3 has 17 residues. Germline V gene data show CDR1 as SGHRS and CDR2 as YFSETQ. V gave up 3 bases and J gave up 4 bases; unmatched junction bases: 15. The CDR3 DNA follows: TGCGCCAGCAGCTCTTCCTCGGGGACAGGTACTTTTTACGAGCAGTACTTC. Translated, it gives CASSSSSGTGTFYEQYF.

The CDR3 loop reads CASSGLPTGWSTDTQYF. The CDR3 bases are TGTGCCAGCAGCGGACTACCGACAGGGTGGAGCACAGATACGCAGTATTTT. The J gene is TRBJ2-3, the V gene TRBV9; 7 nucleotides agree with TRBD1. The CDR3 covers 17 residues. Germline CDR1 is SGDLS and CDR2 is YYNGEE. V lost 3 bases to trimming and J lost 0 bases; unmatched junction nucleotides: 10.

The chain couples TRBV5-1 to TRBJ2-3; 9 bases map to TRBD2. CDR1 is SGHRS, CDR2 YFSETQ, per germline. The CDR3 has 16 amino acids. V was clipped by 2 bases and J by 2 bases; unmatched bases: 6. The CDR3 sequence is CASSLSGRPPTDTQYF. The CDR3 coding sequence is TGCGCCAGCAGCTTAAGCGGGAGGCCCCCCACAGATACGCAGTATTTT.

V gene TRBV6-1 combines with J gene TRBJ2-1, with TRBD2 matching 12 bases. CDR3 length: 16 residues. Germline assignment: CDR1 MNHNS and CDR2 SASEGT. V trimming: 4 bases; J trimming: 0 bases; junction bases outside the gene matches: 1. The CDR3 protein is CASSGTSGTSYNEQFF. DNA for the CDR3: TGTGCCAGCAGTGGGACTAGCGGGACCTCCTACAATGAGCAGTTCTTC.

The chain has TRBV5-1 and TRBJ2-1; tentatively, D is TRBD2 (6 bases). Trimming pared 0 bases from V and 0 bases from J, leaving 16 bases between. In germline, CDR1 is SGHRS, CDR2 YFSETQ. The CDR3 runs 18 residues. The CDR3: CASSLEGTGLNSYNEQFF. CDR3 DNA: TGCGCCAGCAGCTTGGAGGGGACGGGACTGAACTCCTACAATGAGCAGTTCTTC.

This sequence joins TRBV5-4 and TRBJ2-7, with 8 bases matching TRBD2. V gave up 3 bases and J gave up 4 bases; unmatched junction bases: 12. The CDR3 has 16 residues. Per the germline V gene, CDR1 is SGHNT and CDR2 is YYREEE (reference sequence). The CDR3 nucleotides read TGTGCCAGCAGCTCCCTCGGGGGGGGCATAGCGTACGAGCAGTACTTC. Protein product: CASSSLGGGIAYEQYF.

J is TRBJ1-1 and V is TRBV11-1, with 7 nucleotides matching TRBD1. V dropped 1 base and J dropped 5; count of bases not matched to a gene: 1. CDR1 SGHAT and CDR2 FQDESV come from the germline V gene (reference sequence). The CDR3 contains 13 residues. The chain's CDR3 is CASSLDRGTEAFF. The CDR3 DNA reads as TGTGCCAGCAGCTTAGACAGGGGAACTGAAGCTTTCTTT.

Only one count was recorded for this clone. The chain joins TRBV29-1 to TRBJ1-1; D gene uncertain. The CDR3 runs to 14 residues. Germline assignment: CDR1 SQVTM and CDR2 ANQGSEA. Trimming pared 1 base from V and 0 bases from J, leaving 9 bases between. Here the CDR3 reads CSVEGSIMNTEAFF. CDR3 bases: TGCAGCGTTGAAGGTAGTATAATGAACACTGAAGCTTTCTTT.

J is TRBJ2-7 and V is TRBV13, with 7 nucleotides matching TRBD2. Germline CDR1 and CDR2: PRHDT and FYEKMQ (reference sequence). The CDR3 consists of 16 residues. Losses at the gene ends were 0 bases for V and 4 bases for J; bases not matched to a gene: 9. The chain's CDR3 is CASSLGPGRERYEQYF. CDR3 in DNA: TGTGCCAGCAGCTTAGGCCCGGGGCGGGAGAGGTACGAGCAGTACTTC. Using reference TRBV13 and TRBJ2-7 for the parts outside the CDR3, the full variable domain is AAGVIQSPRHLIKEKRETATLKCYPIPRHDTVYWYQQGPGQDPQFLISFYEKMQSDKGSIPDRFSAQQFSDYHSELNMSSLELGDSALYFCASSLGPGRERYEQYFGPGTRLTVT.

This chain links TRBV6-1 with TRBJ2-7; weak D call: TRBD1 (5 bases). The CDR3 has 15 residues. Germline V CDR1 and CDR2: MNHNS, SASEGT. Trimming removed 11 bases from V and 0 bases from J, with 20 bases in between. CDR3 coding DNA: TGTGCCCTGGGGCAGGTCCTTCCTTTCTCCTACGAGCAGTACTTC. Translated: CALGQVLPFSYEQYF.

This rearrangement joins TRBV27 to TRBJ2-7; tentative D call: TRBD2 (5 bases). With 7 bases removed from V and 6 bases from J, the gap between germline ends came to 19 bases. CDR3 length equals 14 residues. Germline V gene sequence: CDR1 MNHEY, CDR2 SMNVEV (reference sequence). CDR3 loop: CASIPTGRNSEQYF. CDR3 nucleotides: TGTGCCAGCATCCCTACGGGGAGAAATTCCGAGCAGTACTTC.

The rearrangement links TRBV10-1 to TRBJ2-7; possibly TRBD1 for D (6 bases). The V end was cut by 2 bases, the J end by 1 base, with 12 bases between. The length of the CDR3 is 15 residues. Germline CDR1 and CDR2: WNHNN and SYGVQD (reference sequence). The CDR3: CASSEGGMGSYEQYF. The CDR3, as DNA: TGCGCCAGCAGTGAGGGGGGCATGGGTTCCTACGAGCAGTACTTC.

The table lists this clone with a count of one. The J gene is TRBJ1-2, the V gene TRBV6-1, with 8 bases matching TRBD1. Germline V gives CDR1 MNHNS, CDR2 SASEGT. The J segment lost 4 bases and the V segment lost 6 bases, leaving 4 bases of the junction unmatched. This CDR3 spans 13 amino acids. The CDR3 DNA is TGTGCCAGCAGCATCACAGGGGGCTATGGCTACACCTTC. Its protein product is CASSITGGYGYTF.

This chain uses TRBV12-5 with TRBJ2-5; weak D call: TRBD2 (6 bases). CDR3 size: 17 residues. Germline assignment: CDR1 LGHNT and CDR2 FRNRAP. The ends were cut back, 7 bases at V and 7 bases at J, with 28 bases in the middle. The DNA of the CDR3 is TGTGCTAGTGCCGACTTTCTTCCTGTCGGGGGTTTTATGACCCAGTACTTC. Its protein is CASADFLPVGGFMTQYF.

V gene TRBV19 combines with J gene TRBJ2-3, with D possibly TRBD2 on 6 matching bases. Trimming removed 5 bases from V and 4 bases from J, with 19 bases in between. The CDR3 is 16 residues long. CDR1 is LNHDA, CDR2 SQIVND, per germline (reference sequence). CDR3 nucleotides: TGTGCCAGTAGTCCTTCGGGCGGGATTGTGGCAGATACGCAGTATTTT. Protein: CASSPSGGIVADTQYF.

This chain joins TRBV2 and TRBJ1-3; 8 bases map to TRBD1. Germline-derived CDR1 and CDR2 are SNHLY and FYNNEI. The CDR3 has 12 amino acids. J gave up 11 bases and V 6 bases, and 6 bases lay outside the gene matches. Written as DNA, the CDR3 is TGTGCCAGCAGGGACAGGGTGTCCGCCATATATTTT. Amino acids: CASRDRVSAIYF.

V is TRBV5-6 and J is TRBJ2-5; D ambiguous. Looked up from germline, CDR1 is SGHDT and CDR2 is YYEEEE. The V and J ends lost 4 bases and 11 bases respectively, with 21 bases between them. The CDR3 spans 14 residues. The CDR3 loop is CASSRPARPTRQYF. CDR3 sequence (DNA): TGTGCCAGCAGCCGGCCAGCGAGGCCTACACGTCAGTACTTC.

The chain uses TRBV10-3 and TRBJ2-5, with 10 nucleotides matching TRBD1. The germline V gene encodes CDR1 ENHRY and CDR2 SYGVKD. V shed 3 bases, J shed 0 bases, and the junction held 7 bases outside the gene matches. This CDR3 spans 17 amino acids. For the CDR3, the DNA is TGTGCCATCAGTGATTATCCGGGACAGGGGTACCAAGAGACCCAGTACTTC. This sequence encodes CAISDYPGQGYQETQYF.

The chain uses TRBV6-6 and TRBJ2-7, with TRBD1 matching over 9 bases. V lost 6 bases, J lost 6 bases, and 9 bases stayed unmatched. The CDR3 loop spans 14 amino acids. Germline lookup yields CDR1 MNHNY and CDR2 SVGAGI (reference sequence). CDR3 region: CASRNHRGLREQYF. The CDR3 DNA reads TGTGCCAGCAGGAACCACAGGGGGCTGCGCGAGCAGTACTTC.

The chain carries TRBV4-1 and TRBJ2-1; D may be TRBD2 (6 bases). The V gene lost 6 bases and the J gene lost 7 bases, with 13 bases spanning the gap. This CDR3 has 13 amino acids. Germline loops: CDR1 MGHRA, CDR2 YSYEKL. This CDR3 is CASRRAGINEQFF. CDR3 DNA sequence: TGCGCCAGCAGACGCGCGGGAATAAATGAGCAGTTCTTC.

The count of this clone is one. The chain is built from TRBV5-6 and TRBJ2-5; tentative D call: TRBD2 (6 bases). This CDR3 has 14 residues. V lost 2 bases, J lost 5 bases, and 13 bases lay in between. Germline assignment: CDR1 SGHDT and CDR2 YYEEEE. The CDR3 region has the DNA TGTGCCAGCAGCTTTGCCGGGGGATACGAGACCCAGTACTTC. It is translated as CASSFAGGYETQYF.

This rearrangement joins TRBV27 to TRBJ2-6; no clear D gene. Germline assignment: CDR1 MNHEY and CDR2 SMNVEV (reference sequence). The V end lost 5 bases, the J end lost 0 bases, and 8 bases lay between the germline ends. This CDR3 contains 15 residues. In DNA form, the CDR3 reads TGTGCCAGCAGTCTCACGAGCTCTGGGGCCAACGTCCTGACTTTC. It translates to CASSLTSSGANVLTF.

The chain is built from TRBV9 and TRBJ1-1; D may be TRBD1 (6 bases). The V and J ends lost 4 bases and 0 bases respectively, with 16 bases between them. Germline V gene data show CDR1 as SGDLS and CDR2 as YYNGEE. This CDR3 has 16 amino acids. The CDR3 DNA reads TGTGCCAGCAGCTTGTCGATCGGACAGATGAACACTGAAGCTTTCTTT. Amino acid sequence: CASSLSIGQMNTEAFF.

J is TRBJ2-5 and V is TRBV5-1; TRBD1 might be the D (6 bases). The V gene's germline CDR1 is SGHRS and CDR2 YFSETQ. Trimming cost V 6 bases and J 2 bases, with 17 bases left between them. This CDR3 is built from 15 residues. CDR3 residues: CASTISPTGQETQYF. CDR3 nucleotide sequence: TGCGCCAGCACCATATCCCCGACAGGACAAGAGACCCAGTACTTC.

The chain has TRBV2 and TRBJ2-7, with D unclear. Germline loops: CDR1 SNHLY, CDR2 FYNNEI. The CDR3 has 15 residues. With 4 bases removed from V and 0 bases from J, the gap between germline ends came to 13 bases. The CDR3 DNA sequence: TGTGCCAGCAGTGTTATTGGCGGCAGCTCCTACGAGCAGTACTTC. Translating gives CASSVIGGSSYEQYF.

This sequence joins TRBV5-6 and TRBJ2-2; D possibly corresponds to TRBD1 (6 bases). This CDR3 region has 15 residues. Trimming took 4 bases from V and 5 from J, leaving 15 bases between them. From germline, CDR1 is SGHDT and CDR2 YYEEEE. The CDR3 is CASSPTGEVTGELFF. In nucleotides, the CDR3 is TGTGCCAGCAGCCCGACAGGAGAGGTTACCGGGGAGCTGTTTTTT.

CDR3 region: CASSLLGVSSSYNEQFF. Written as DNA, the CDR3 is TGCGCCAGCAGCTTGCTAGGGGTGTCGAGCTCCTACAATGAGCAGTTCTTC. J is TRBJ2-1 and V is TRBV5-1; maybe TRBD1 (5 bases). Trimming shortened V by 1 base and J by 0 bases, and 14 bases separated the two germline ends. CDR3 length: 17 amino acids. Germline loops: CDR1 SGHRS, CDR2 YFSETQ.

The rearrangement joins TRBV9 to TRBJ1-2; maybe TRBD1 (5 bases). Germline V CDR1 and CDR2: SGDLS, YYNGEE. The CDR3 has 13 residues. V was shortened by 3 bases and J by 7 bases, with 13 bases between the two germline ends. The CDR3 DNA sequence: TGTGCCAGCAGCGCAACAGGATCGTCTGGCTACACCTTC. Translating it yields CASSATGSSGYTF.

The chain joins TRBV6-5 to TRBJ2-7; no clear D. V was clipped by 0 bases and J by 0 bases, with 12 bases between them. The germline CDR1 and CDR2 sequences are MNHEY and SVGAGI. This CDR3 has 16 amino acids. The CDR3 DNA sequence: TGTGCCAGCAGTTACTCGATTCCGGTAAGCTCCTACGAGCAGTACTTC. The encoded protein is CASSYSIPVSSYEQYF.